These T cell receptor beta chains were read from a single sample in a study of T cells in Graves' hyperthyroidism and ophthalmopathy. TCRdb itself ran the multiplex PCR reads through MiXCR, one entry per CDR3 protein. The table records roughly 420,000 distinct CDR3 sequences, approximately 13% of them present only once. The material sequenced was blood. The source of these receptors is a woman aged 18-29 years with Graves' hyperthyroidism. Both conserved end residues are part of each CDR3. The D gene is left open where the match is weak. Only part of the rows carry a size: once, few, many, or a class if the clone is expanded.

J	V	D	size	DNA	CDR3
TRBJ1-1	TRBV15	-	few	TGTGCCACCTCTCTACAGGACAACACTGAAGCTTTCTTT	CATSLQDNTEAFF
TRBJ2-7	TRBV12-5	-	many	TGTGCTAGTGGTTTGGGGGGACACATCTCCTACGAGCAGTACTTC	CASGLGGHISYEQYF
TRBJ1-4	TRBV24-1	TRBD1	few	TGTGCCACCAGTGGATCAGGTGAACAGGGGTTAAATGAAAAACTGTTTTTT	CATSGSGEQGLNEKLFF
TRBJ2-2	TRBV5-4	TRBD2	-	TGTGCCAGCAGCTTGGATAGCGGGGCCACCGGGGAGCTGTTTTTT	CASSLDSGATGELFF
TRBJ1-1	TRBV20-1	-	many	TGCAGTGCTTCGGGTGGCACGAAGAACACTGAAGCTTTCTTT	CSASGGTKNTEAFF
TRBJ2-5	TRBV5-8	-	-	TGTGCCAGCAGCTTGGCCCCCCGACTCCTCCAAGAGACCCAGTACTTC	CASSLAPRLLQETQYF
TRBJ2-7	TRBV2	TRBD1	many	TGTGCCAGCAGACAGGGGGGCTACGAGCAGTACTTC	CASRQGGYEQYF
TRBJ2-3	TRBV4-1	-	few	TGCGCCAGCAGCCAAGAGATGCAAGATACGCAGTATTTT	CASSQEMQDTQYF
TRBJ2-5	TRBV18	TRBD2	many	TGTGCCAGCTCAGCCAGACTAGCGGGAGGCCAAGAGACCCAGTACTTC	CASSARLAGGQETQYF
TRBJ2-1	TRBV3-1	-	many	TGTGCCAGCAGCCCCTCGTGGGCGGAGCTGTTCTTC	CASSPSWAELFF
TRBJ1-2	TRBV6-5	-	few	TGTGCCAGCAGTAACCGAGGTACAGGGAGTGGAAACTATGGCTACACCTTC	CASSNRGTGSGNYGYTF
TRBJ2-1	TRBV3-1	TRBD2	many	TGTGCCAGCAGCGGTCGACGCGGGAGGGGTTACAATGAGCAGTTCTTC	CASSGRRGRGYNEQFF
TRBJ1-5	TRBV28	TRBD1	many	TGTGCCAGCAGTTTATGGGGGGGACAGGGCAGCAATCAGCCCCAGCATTTT	CASSLWGGQGSNQPQHF
TRBJ1-5	TRBV30	-	few	TGTGCCTGGAACAGGGAGGGCAATCAGCCCCAGCATTTT	CAWNREGNQPQHF
TRBJ2-7	TRBV6-1	TRBD1	few	TGTGCCAGCAGTGAAGTGGACAGGGGAGGGTACGAGCAGTACTTC	CASSEVDRGGYEQYF
TRBJ2-5	TRBV5-1	TRBD1	-	TGCGCCAGCAGCATATGGACAGGGAGAGAGACCCAGTACTTC	CASSIWTGRETQYF
TRBJ1-2	TRBV6-1	TRBD1	many	TGTGCCAGCAGTGCGTACAGGGGGCAAGTCTATGGCTACACCTTC	CASSAYRGQVYGYTF
TRBJ1-1	TRBV10-3	-	-	TGTGCCCTGCGGCGGGACTTGAACACTGAAGCTTTCTTT	CALRRDLNTEAFF
TRBJ2-2	TRBV6-1	-	few	TGTGCCAGCAGTGCCCCGGTAGGGGAGCTGTTTTTT	CASSAPVGELFF
TRBJ2-3	TRBV20-1	TRBD2	many	TGCAGTGCTAGAGGGCTAGCGGTACTTAGCACAGATACGCAGTATTTT	CSARGLAVLSTDTQYF
TRBJ1-2	TRBV29-1	-	few	TGCAGCGTTGAAGGAGACAGTCAATACTATGGCTACACCTTC	CSVEGDSQYYGYTF
TRBJ2-2	TRBV7-9	-	many	TGTGCCAGCAGCTCACGGCAGGAGATCACCGGGGAGCTGTTTTTT	CASSSRQEITGELFF
TRBJ2-7	TRBV12-3/TRBV12-4	-	many	TGTGCCAGCAGTCCCAACAGAAACTCCTACGAGCAGTACTTC	CASSPNRNSYEQYF
TRBJ2-3	TRBV3-1	-	many	TGTGCCAGCAGCCAAGTTTGGGGGGGCACAGATACGCAGTATTTT	CASSQVWGGTDTQYF
TRBJ2-7	TRBV28	TRBD2	many	TGTGCCAGCAGTTCACCCCCGTTCAGCGGGAGGGCCAGGGAGCAGTACTTC	CASSSPPFSGRAREQYF
TRBJ2-3	TRBV2	TRBD2	many	TGTGCCAGCAGACATCCGGGACTAGCGGGGGGAGGGACGGATACGCAGTATTTT	CASRHPGLAGGGTDTQYF
TRBJ1-2	TRBV4-3	-	few	TGCGCCAGCAGCCAGCTCGGCGATTTCTATGGCTACACCTTC	CASSQLGDFYGYTF
TRBJ2-1	TRBV7-9	-	few	TGTGCCAGCAGCCCACACGGTAATGAGCAGTTCTTC	CASSPHGNEQFF
TRBJ2-7	TRBV20-1	-	-	TGCAGTGCTAGAGAGCGCAGAGCGGGTAATCACGAGCAGTACTTC	CSARERRAGNHEQYF
TRBJ1-2	TRBV3-1	-	many	TGTGCCAGCAGCCAAGATTTGGCGGGTTACAGGGAGGAGGGCTACACCTTC	CASSQDLAGYREEGYTF
TRBJ2-7	TRBV2	-	few	TGTGCCAGCAGCCGGGACGGATTTTCCTACGAGCAGTACTTC	CASSRDGFSYEQYF
TRBJ1-1	TRBV6-1	TRBD1	few	TGTGCCAGCAGTACGGGACAGTTGAACACTGAAGCTTTCTTT	CASSTGQLNTEAFF
TRBJ2-5	TRBV6-1	-	-	TGTGCCAGCAGTTCAAGGTTCCAAGAGACCCAGTACTTC	CASSSRFQETQYF
TRBJ2-1	TRBV6-4	-	-	TGTGCCAGCAGTGACTCTGCAGTCAATGAGCAGTTCTTC	CASSDSAVNEQFF
TRBJ1-5	TRBV4-1	-	few	TGCGCCAGCAGCCTCAGGTCGGGCTCTTTAAGGCCCCAGCATTTT	CASSLRSGSLRPQHF
TRBJ1-5	TRBV30	-	many	TGTGCCTGGACTCCGCATCCGAATCAGCCCCAGCATTTT	CAWTPHPNQPQHF
TRBJ1-5	TRBV20-1	-	-	TGCAGTGCTAGGGGCGGGCTCGGGGTCCAGCCCCAGCATTTT	CSARGGLGVQPQHF
TRBJ1-2	TRBV4-1	-	-	TGCGCCAGCAGCCAAGTAGGAGGAGTTGGAGGCTACACCTTC	CASSQVGGVGGYTF
TRBJ2-2	TRBV5-5	-	-	TGTGCCAGCAGCAGAGACCCCACCGGGGAGCTGTTTTTT	CASSRDPTGELFF
TRBJ1-6	TRBV9	-	-	TGTGCCAGCAGCGTAGAGGGCGTCTATAATTCACCCCTCCACTTT	CASSVEGVYNSPLHF
TRBJ1-1	TRBV11-2	-	-	TGTGCCAGCAGCCCACACAGGGATGAGGGACGGGATACTGAAGCTTTCTTT	CASSPHRDEGRDTEAFF
TRBJ2-3	TRBV2	TRBD2	many	TGTGCCAGCAGTCGGTGGACTAGCGGCACAGATACGCAGTATTTT	CASSRWTSGTDTQYF
TRBJ2-2	TRBV11-2	TRBD2	many	TGTGCCAGCAGGGGGAGACTAGCGGGATTCACCGGGGAGCTGTTTTTT	CASRGRLAGFTGELFF
TRBJ2-1	TRBV10-3	TRBD2	many	TGTGCCATCAGTCCGGGAGGGCGAAATGAGCAGTTCTTC	CAISPGGRNEQFF
TRBJ2-7	TRBV7-8	TRBD1	many	TGTGCCAGCATCCAGGACAGGCACTCCTACGAGCAGTACTTC	CASIQDRHSYEQYF